These 8 T cell receptor beta chains were all obtained from the same sample, sequenced in a study of T cells in Graves' hyperthyroidism and ophthalmopathy (dated by TCRdb to between 2019 and 2020). The library came from multiplex PCR. The listed sequencing device is Illumina HiSeq 2000. Amplification of TCR beta CDR3 regions was carried out from RNA transcripts. For the first round of RT-PCR on the TCR CDR3, the HTBI primer set was used together with the Qiagen OneStep RT-PCR kit. TCRdb handled the public reads itself, with Q25 trimming in fastp and clone calling in MiXCR, and kept productive beta chains. When rows share a CDR3 protein, they turn into one entry using the most common DNA and genes. The sample table lists about 400,000 distinct CDR3 sequences, 12% to 15% of them with a count of one. Of the sample, 5.3% falls within the top ten clones. Sequencing was performed on blood. The receptors originated from a woman aged 18-29 years with Graves' hyperthyroidism.

The V and J genes are TRBV7-9 and TRBJ1-1, with a weak D call TRBD1 (5 bases). Germline V gives CDR1 SEHNR, CDR2 FQNEAQ (reference sequence). V lost 2 bases and J 11 bases, leaving 12 bases between the germline ends. The CDR3 has 12 amino acids. The CDR3 loop is CASSLRAGFAFF. CDR3 DNA sequence: TGTGCCAGCAGCTTAAGGGCAGGGTTTGCTTTCTTT.

V gene TRBV25-1 combines with J gene TRBJ2-1; D is possibly TRBD2 (6 bases). CDR1 is MGHDK, CDR2 SYGVNS, per germline. The CDR3 length is 15 residues. Trimming stripped 8 bases from V and 0 bases from J, with 14 bases between. CDR3 protein: CASGPFSGSYNEQFF. As DNA, the CDR3 is TGTGCCAGCGGGCCTTTTAGCGGCTCCTACAATGAGCAGTTCTTC.

In its sample, this clonotype was seen a few times. Being one base from a much bigger clone, this may be a read error. V gene TRBV6-5 combines with J gene TRBJ1-6; D unclear. This CDR3 is built from 12 residues. Germline-derived CDR1 and CDR2 are MNHEY and SVGAGI. Deletions cut 2 bases from V and 9 bases from J, with 5 bases between. CDR3 bases: TGTGCCAGCAGTTACATGGGTTCACCCCTCCACTTT. Amino acids: CASSYMGSPLHF.

The chain is built from TRBV9 and TRBJ1-1; D not certain. The CDR3 sequence is 15 residues long. V was trimmed by 0 bases and J by 1 base, leaving 10 bases between them. The germline gives CDR1 SGDLS, CDR2 YYNGEE. CDR3 loop: CASSVGFSGNTEAFF. For the CDR3, the DNA is TGTGCCAGCAGCGTAGGTTTTTCGGGGAACACTGAAGCTTTCTTT. The whole variable domain, remainder taken from reference TRBV9 and TRBJ1-1, is DSGVTQTPKHLITATGQRVTLRCSPRSGDLSVYWYQQSLDQGLQFLIQYYNGEERAKGNILERFSAQQFPDLHSELNLSSLELGDSALYFCASSVGFSGNTEAFFGQGTRLTVV.

There are many counts of this clonotype. The chain links TRBV7-8 to TRBJ2-7; 7 bases are shared with TRBD1. Trimming cost V 0 bases and J 9 bases; bases outside gene matches: 5. This CDR3 contains 13 residues. Germline V gives CDR1 SGHVS, CDR2 FQNEAQ. The chain's CDR3 is CASSLAHRGMQYF. CDR3 bases: TGTGCCAGCAGCTTAGCCCACAGGGGCATGCAGTACTTC.

This clonotype was detected many times. The gene calls are TRBV3-1 and TRBJ1-2; perhaps TRBD1 as D (6 bases). Germline lookup yields CDR1 LGHDT and CDR2 YNNKEL (reference sequence). Trimming cost V 5 bases and J 7 bases, with 11 bases left between them. The CDR3 runs 12 residues. CDR3 residues: CASSKTGLGYTF. The CDR3 DNA sequence: TGTGCCAGCAGCAAAACAGGGCTTGGCTACACCTTC.

In this sample, this clonotype turned up many times. The chain is built from TRBV11-2 and TRBJ2-5; D is unresolved. Trimming stripped 4 bases from V and 2 bases from J, with 11 bases between. CDR3 length: 14 amino acids. The germline V gene has CDR1 SGHAT and CDR2 FQNNGV. CDR3 protein: CASSSLALQETQYF. The CDR3 DNA follows: TGTGCCAGCAGCTCACTGGCCCTTCAAGAGACCCAGTACTTC.

Many counts were recorded for this clonotype. The DNA of the CDR3 is TGTGCCAGCAGTTCGGGGACTAGCGAATTACACAATGAGCAGTTCTTC. Translated: CASSSGTSELHNEQFF. This chain links TRBV28 with TRBJ2-1, with 10 bases matching TRBD2. CDR3 size: 16 residues. Per germline, CDR1 MDHEN and CDR2 SYDVKM. V was pared by 4 bases and J by 5 bases, with 8 bases of the junction left unmatched.